This entry lists 25 T cell receptor beta chains sequenced from one sample in a study of cytomegalovirus exposure and HLA in healthy donors. The PCR contained 60 Vbeta and 13 Jbeta primers. Profiling relied on immunoSEQ multiplex PCR, and the TCRdb table lists in-frame clones only, not all of them. Here the sample spans more than 85,000 clones, roughly 70% being singletons. Sequencing was performed on PBMCs. All receptors derive from a woman between 45 and 60 years old in good health and CMV-seropositive.

The rearrangement links TRBV11-3 to TRBJ2-2; 12 nucleotides line up with TRBD2. CDR3 size: 15 residues. Germline V lookup: CDR1 SGHNT, CDR2 YENEEA. J lost 5 bases, V lost 6 bases, and 4 bases had no gene match. This CDR3 reads CASRHGLAGTGELFF. The CDR3 DNA sequence: TGTGCCAGCAGACACGGACTAGCGGGAACCGGGGAGCTGTTTTTT. Drawing the rest from reference TRBV11-3 and TRBJ2-2, the complete variable domain is EAGVVQSPRYKIIEKKQPVAFWCNPISGHNTLYWYLQNLGQGPELLIRYENEEAVDDSQLPKDRFSAERLKGVDSTLKIQPAELGDSAVYLCASRHGLAGTGELFFGEGSRLTVL.

This chain links TRBV30 with TRBJ2-5, with 7 bases aligning to TRBD2. This CDR3 is 15 amino acids long. V shed 2 bases, J shed 2 bases, and the junction held 8 bases outside the gene matches. CDR1 and CDR2 from the germline V gene are GTSNPN and SVGIG (reference sequence). CDR3 nucleotide sequence: TGTGCCTGGAGTTCCCCAGCGGGGAGACAAGAGACCCAGTACTTC. Translated, it gives CAWSSPAGRQETQYF.

This chain uses TRBV6-5 with TRBJ2-7; no clear D. Deletions cut 4 bases from V and 3 bases from J, with 7 bases between. The CDR3 runs 12 residues. The germline gives CDR1 MNHEY, CDR2 SVGAGI. CDR3 residues: CASSSDFYEQYF. In nucleotides, the CDR3 is TGTGCCAGCAGTTCTGACTTCTACGAGCAGTACTTC.

V and J are TRBV5-5 and TRBJ2-3; 10 nucleotides match TRBD2. The germline gives CDR1 SGHKS, CDR2 YYEKEE (reference sequence). J was trimmed by 2 bases and V by 1 base; bases with no gene match: 4. The CDR3 is made up of 16 amino acids. The CDR3 reads CASSLLAGGPTDTQYF. The DNA of the CDR3 is TGTGCCAGCAGCTTGTTAGCGGGGGGTCCCACAGATACGCAGTATTTT.

The chain combines TRBV21-1 with TRBJ2-3; the listed D gene, TRBD1, was not tested against the DNA. TRBV21-1 is flagged as a pseudogene. CDR3 length: 16 amino acids. The CDR3 loop reads CASSKGDRAGTDTQYF. The CDR3 DNA is TGTGCCAGCAGCAAGGGGGACAGGGCGGGCACAGATACGCAGTATTTT.

This clone has more than one count but fewer than ten. The junction differs from germline at one of its ends, possibly a read error. The V gene is TRBV28, the J gene TRBJ2-7; D possibly corresponds to TRBD1 (5 bases). The CDR3 runs 12 residues. From germline, CDR1 is MDHEN and CDR2 SYDVKM. CDR3 amino acids: CASSFGTGRNSF. In DNA form, the CDR3 reads TGTGCCAGCAGTTTTGGTACAGGACGCAACTCCTTC.

This clone showed up just a few times. The V gene is TRBV6-1, the J gene TRBJ2-5; tentative D call: TRBD2 (6 bases). The CDR3 has 14 residues. Deletions cut 5 bases from V and 4 bases from J, with 14 bases between. Per germline, CDR1 MNHNS and CDR2 SASEGT. This CDR3 is CASSYVRDRETQYF. In nucleotides, the CDR3 is TGTGCCAGCAGTTATGTGCGGGACCGAGAGACCCAGTACTTC.

The V and J genes are TRBV5-4 and TRBJ2-2, with 8 nucleotides matching TRBD1. J was trimmed by 4 bases and V by 5 bases; bases with no gene match: 7. This CDR3 spans 15 amino acids. The germline gives CDR1 SGHNT, CDR2 YYREEE (reference sequence). This CDR3 is CASSPDRVATGELFF. The CDR3 DNA reads as TGTGCCAGCAGTCCGGACAGGGTAGCCACCGGGGAGCTGTTTTTT.

The chain is built from TRBV29-1 and TRBJ2-7; D may be TRBD2 (7 bases). This CDR3 region has 12 residues. Germline assignment: CDR1 SQVTM and CDR2 ANQGSEA. Trimming pared 4 bases from V and 3 bases from J, leaving 10 bases between. The CDR3 loop reads CSVVGGLYEQYF. The CDR3 nucleotides read TGCAGCGTTGTGGGGGGGCTCTACGAGCAGTACTTC.

This clone was seen more than once but under ten times. The chain carries TRBV7-8 and TRBJ2-7; TRBD2 agrees at 10 bases. V lost 5 bases and J lost 7; bases outside the gene matches: 8. This CDR3 has 14 residues. Germline CDR1 reads SGHVS; CDR2 reads FQNEAQ. This CDR3 is CASSLGAGGREQYF. The CDR3 DNA reads TGTGCCAGCAGCCTGGGAGCGGGAGGGCGGGAGCAGTACTTC.

The chain joins TRBV6-5 to TRBJ1-2, with no clear D. Deletions cut 6 bases from V and 6 bases from J, with 11 bases between. The CDR3 runs 12 residues. Germline values: CDR1 MNHEY, CDR2 SVGAGI. The DNA for the CDR3 is TGTGCCAGCAGCCAGGTCCCAAATGGCTACACCTTC. Protein product: CASSQVPNGYTF.

This clone has more than one count but fewer than ten. This rearrangement joins TRBV19 to TRBJ2-1, with no clear D. The CDR3 loop spans 15 amino acids. V gave up 1 base and J gave up 7 bases, with 14 bases separating them. CDR1 and CDR2 from the germline V gene are LNHDA and SQIVND (reference sequence). CDR3 DNA sequence: TGTGCCAGTAGTATAGGTCTCTTGACTCGGAATGAGCAGTTCTTC. Protein product: CASSIGLLTRNEQFF.

The chain carries TRBV2 and TRBJ1-4; TRBD1 might be the D (5 bases). The CDR3 contains 15 residues. Germline V gene data show CDR1 as SNHLY and CDR2 as FYNNEI. Deletions cut 6 bases from V and 6 bases from J, with 17 bases between. The CDR3 region is CASSTLQVGDEKLFF. Written as DNA, the CDR3 is TGTGCCAGCAGCACTCTACAGGTTGGTGATGAAAAACTGTTTTTT.

This chain joins TRBV7-2 and TRBJ2-2; 9 positions agree with TRBD2. The CDR3 totals 15 residues. The V segment lost 4 bases and the J segment 2 bases; nucleotides outside the gene matches: 2. Germline loops: CDR1 SGHTA, CDR2 FQGNSA. This CDR3 reads CASSSLAGNTGELFF. The CDR3 DNA sequence: TGTGCCAGCAGCTCACTAGCGGGTAACACCGGGGAGCTGTTTTTT.

The chain is built from TRBV19 and TRBJ1-1; D is uncertain. Deletions cut 6 bases from V and 0 bases from J, with 8 bases between. CDR1 LNHDA and CDR2 SQIVND come from the germline V gene (reference sequence). CDR3 length: 13 residues. The CDR3 loop is CASREGMNTEAFF. For the CDR3, the DNA is TGTGCCAGTAGAGAGGGCATGAACACTGAAGCTTTCTTT. Using reference TRBV19 and TRBJ1-1 for the parts outside the CDR3, the full variable domain is DGGITQSPKYLFRKEGQNVTLSCEQNLNHDAMYWYRQDPGQGLRLIYYSQIVNDFQKGDIAEGYSVSREKKESFPLTVTSAQKNPTAFYLCASREGMNTEAFFGQGTRLTVV.

CDR3 protein: CASNPDRSGYEQYF. In DNA form, the CDR3 reads TGTGCCAGCAACCCGGACAGGAGCGGCTACGAGCAGTACTTC. The rearrangement joins TRBV7-2 to TRBJ2-5, with TRBD1 identical over 7 bases. The J call is in doubt because the DNA end fits TRBJ2-7 better. The germline CDR1 and CDR2 sequences are SGHTA and FQGNSA. CDR3 length: 14 residues.

This chain connects TRBV7-9 to TRBJ2-1, with 7 bases lining up with TRBD2. The CDR3 has 16 residues. Germline V gene sequence: CDR1 SEHNR, CDR2 FQNEAQ (reference sequence). Germline trimming cut 3 bases from V and 7 bases from J; bases unmatched to any gene: 12. CDR3 coding DNA: TGTGCCAGCAGCTTGTGGTTGGGGGGGACTGGGAATGAGCAGTTCTTC. Its protein is CASSLWLGGTGNEQFF.

The V and J genes are TRBV27 and TRBJ2-5, with 7 bases identical to TRBD1. Losses at the gene ends were 4 bases for V and 0 bases for J; bases not matched to a gene: 5. Germline-derived CDR1 and CDR2 are MNHEY and SMNVEV (reference sequence). CDR3 length equals 15 residues. DNA for the CDR3: TGTGCCAGCAGTTCTTCAGGACAGGACCAAGAGACCCAGTACTTC. Encoded protein: CASSSSGQDQETQYF.

The J gene is TRBJ2-5, the V gene TRBV5-6, with D possibly being TRBD1 (5 bases). Trimming removed 4 bases from V and 7 bases from J, with 17 bases in between. The germline V gene has CDR1 SGHDT and CDR2 YYEEEE. The CDR3 totals 14 residues. The CDR3 here is CASSQPGPRGTQYF. Here the CDR3 DNA reads TGTGCCAGCAGCCAACCAGGGCCCCGAGGGACCCAGTACTTC.

As regards this clone: Other nucleotide sequences from this sample produce the same CDR3. This chain joins TRBV6-5 and TRBJ2-2; possibly TRBD1 for D (6 bases). V was shortened by 10 bases and J by 1 base, with 16 bases between the two germline ends. This CDR3 is built from 15 residues. Germline V gives CDR1 MNHEY, CDR2 SVGAGI. The CDR3 DNA follows: TGTGCCACAACGGCTCCACAGGGGAACACCGGGGAGCTGTTTTTT. Its protein product is CATTAPQGNTGELFF.

In its sample, this clone was seen a few times. The chain couples TRBV19 to TRBJ1-5; a possible D gene is TRBD1 (6 bases). Germline CDR1 and CDR2: LNHDA and SQIVND (reference sequence). V lost 6 bases and J lost 0, with 24 bases in between. This CDR3 is built from 19 residues. CDR3 region: CASRHRTGTRPYSNQPQHF. The CDR3, as DNA: TGTGCCAGTAGACATCGCACCGGGACAAGACCCTATAGCAATCAGCCCCAGCATTTT.

A few counts support this clone. The V gene is TRBV19, the J gene TRBJ2-1; TRBD2 aligns across 7 bases. The J segment lost 7 bases and the V segment lost 7 bases, leaving 10 bases of the junction unmatched. This CDR3 is built from 14 residues. The germline V gene encodes CDR1 LNHDA and CDR2 SQIVND (reference sequence). The CDR3 loop reads CASTEGGPWNEQFF. The DNA of the CDR3 is TGTGCCAGTACTGAGGGAGGGCCGTGGAATGAGCAGTTCTTC. Variable domain in full (rest from reference TRBV19 and TRBJ2-1): DGGITQSPKYLFRKEGQNVTLSCEQNLNHDAMYWYRQDPGQGLRLIYYSQIVNDFQKGDIAEGYSVSREKKESFPLTVTSAQKNPTAFYLCASTEGGPWNEQFFGPGTRLTVL.

The rearrangement uses TRBV7-2 and TRBJ2-3, with TRBD2 matching over 8 bases. Germline V gene sequence: CDR1 SGHTA, CDR2 FQGNSA. With 4 bases clipped from V and 0 bases from J, the junction kept 6 bases outside the gene matches. The CDR3 has 16 amino acids. This chain's CDR3 is CASSYQASGSTDTQYF. The CDR3 DNA sequence: TGTGCCAGCAGCTACCAGGCTAGCGGGAGCACAGATACGCAGTATTTT.

The chain joins TRBV5-5 to TRBJ2-2; D not certain. Germline lookup yields CDR1 SGHKS and CDR2 YYEKEE (reference sequence). V was trimmed by 6 bases and J by 4 bases, leaving 22 bases between them. The CDR3 runs 17 residues. CDR3 sequence: CASIPRMGTATTGELFF. DNA for the CDR3: TGTGCCAGCATCCCACGGATGGGCACAGCCACCACCGGGGAGCTGTTTTTT.

The J gene is TRBJ1-1, the V gene TRBV9, with a possible D match to TRBD1 (5 bases). CDR1 and CDR2 (germline): SGDLS, YYNGEE. The CDR3 runs 13 residues. Trimming pared 4 bases from V and 1 base from J, leaving 8 bases between. CDR3 residues: CASSRGTNTEAFF. DNA of the CDR3: TGTGCCAGCAGCCGGGGGACGAACACTGAAGCTTTCTTT.